This TCR beta chain was sequenced during a study of human T cells and chemical hapten exposure. The length of the CDR3 is 13 residues. Between the trimmed V and J ends, which lost 1 base and 2 bases, there was a span of 6 bases. Germline V gene lookup returns CDR1 DFQATT and CDR2 SNEGSKA (reference sequence). Documented time point: patch test 3, about 24 weeks after DPC sensitization. Treatment described: therapeutic diphenylcyclopropenone sensitization with weekly scalp DPC. TCRdb re-analysed the RACE reads in MiXCR, keeping a single row per CDR3 protein. The sample has some 74,000 distinct CDR3 sequences, approximately 12% seen once. This clonotype appeared many times.

The sequence came from a woman between 45 and 65 years old with alopecia areata. Some clones in this sample may be carry-over from other donors' samples. The sample here was whole blood, taken in connection with sensitization to the hapten diphenylcyclopropenone (DPC). The chain combines TRBV20-1 with TRBJ2-1; no reliable D call. CDR3 nucleotides: TGCAGTGCTAGAGGAGCGACCTACAATGAGCAGTTCTTC. Residues: CSARGATYNEQFF.